The rows below give T cell receptor beta chains drawn from one sample of a study of T cell changes during pregnancy in multiple sclerosis. This table comes from immunoSEQ multiplex PCR, and its TCRdb copy is limited to in-frame clones, with some not included. The sample has more than 90,000 clones; roughly nine tenths are singletons. The material was peripheral blood, obtained in the first trimester of pregnancy. The receptors originated from a female donor with multiple sclerosis, enrolled in a pregnancy study. The CDR3 runs from the conserved cysteine through the conserved F or W. A D gene is named only where the DNA matches it firmly. Clone size is stated in some rows and not others, as once, few, many or a class when expanded.

size: -
J: TRBJ1-1
D: -
V: TRBV18
CDR3: CASSPAGARNTEAFF
DNA: TGTGCCAGCTCACCGGCGGGGGCAAGGAACACTGAAGCTTTCTTT

size: once
J: TRBJ2-7
D: -
V: TRBV27
CDR3: CASSFFTGNEQYF
DNA: TGTGCCAGCAGTTTCTTCACAGGGAACGAGCAGTACTTC

size: -
J: TRBJ2-2
D: TRBD2
V: TRBV5-1
CDR3: CASSLRAGNTGELFF
DNA: TGCGCCAGCAGCTTGCGAGCGGGAAACACCGGGGAGCTGTTTTTT

size: once
J: TRBJ2-1
D: TRBD2
V: TRBV28
CDR3: CASSFEKRLAGERTYNEQFF
DNA: TGTGCCAGCAGTTTCGAGAAGAGACTAGCGGGAGAAAGGACCTACAATGAGCAGTTCTTC

size: -
J: TRBJ1-2
D: TRBD1
V: TRBV7-2
CDR3: CASSSQDRVHNYGYTF
DNA: TGTGCCAGCAGCTCCCAGGACAGGGTTCATAACTATGGCTACACCTTC

size: once
J: TRBJ2-2
D: -
V: TRBV4-3
CDR3: CASSQTRNTGELFF
DNA: TGCGCCAGCAGCCAGACTAGAAACACCGGGGAGCTGTTTTTT

size: -
J: TRBJ2-7
D: TRBD2
V: TRBV10-3
CDR3: CAISDPTSGGSSYEQYF
DNA: TGTGCCATCAGTGACCCCACTAGCGGGGGGAGCTCCTACGAGCAGTACTTC

size: -
J: TRBJ2-1
D: -
V: TRBV30
CDR3: CAGSRGKNEQFF
DNA: TGTGCCGGATCCCGGGGAAAGAATGAGCAGTTCTTC

size: -
J: TRBJ1-2
D: TRBD1
V: TRBV6-5
CDR3: CASSYLTGADYGYTF
DNA: TGTGCCAGCAGTTACCTGACAGGGGCGGATTATGGCTACACCTTC

size: -
J: TRBJ1-4
D: TRBD1
V: TRBV10-3
CDR3: CAISPGTGANEKLFF
DNA: TGTGCCATCAGTCCCGGGACAGGGGCTAATGAAAAACTGTTTTTT

size: -
J: TRBJ2-2
D: -
V: TRBV7-6
CDR3: CASSLKGGVTGEIAGELFF
DNA: TGTGCCAGCAGCTTAAAAGGGGGGGTGACAGGGGAGATCGCCGGGGAGCTGTTTTTT

size: -
J: TRBJ1-2
D: TRBD1
V: TRBV30
CDR3: CAWKGQGAGYGYTF
DNA: TGTGCCTGGAAGGGACAGGGGGCGGGCTATGGCTACACCTTC

size: -
J: TRBJ2-2
D: -
V: TRBV27
CDR3: CASSFRGELFF
DNA: TGTGCCAGCAGTTTTCGCGGGGAGCTGTTTTTT

size: -
J: TRBJ1-2
D: TRBD1
V: TRBV5-5
CDR3: CASSSDRGAYGYTF
DNA: TGTGCCAGCAGCTCGGACAGGGGGGCCTATGGCTACACCTTC

size: -
J: TRBJ1-5
D: TRBD1
V: TRBV7-9
CDR3: CASSSSDRVSNQPQHF
DNA: TGTGCCAGCAGCTCCTCGGACAGGGTCAGCAATCAGCCCCAGCATTTT

size: once
J: TRBJ1-1
D: -
V: TRBV29-1
CDR3: CSVEDRVGVTEAFF
DNA: TGCAGCGTTGAAGACAGGGTAGGGGTGACTGAAGCTTTCTTT

size: -
J: TRBJ1-1
D: -
V: TRBV10-3
CDR3: CAISEGGGLMNTEAFF
DNA: TGTGCCATCAGTGAGGGGGGGGGACTCATGAACACTGAAGCTTTCTTT

size: -
J: TRBJ1-5
D: TRBD1
V: TRBV6-6
CDR3: CASSYTIVRGDQPQHF
DNA: TGTGCCAGCAGTTACACCATAGTCAGGGGGGACCAGCCCCAGCATTTT

size: -
J: TRBJ2-5
D: -
V: TRBV7-9
CDR3: CASSLVQGKETQYF
DNA: TGTGCCAGCAGCTTAGTACAGGGAAAAGAGACCCAGTACTTC

size: -
J: TRBJ2-7
D: -
V: TRBV11-3
CDR3: CASSLESGWCEQYF
DNA: TGTGCCAGCAGCTTAGAGTCAGGGTGGTGCGAGCAGTACTTC

size: few
J: TRBJ2-2
D: TRBD1
V: TRBV2
CDR3: CASSKDRGMGTGELFF
DNA: TGTGCCAGCAGTAAAGACAGGGGGATGGGCACCGGGGAGCTGTTTTTT

size: -
J: TRBJ1-2
D: -
V: TRBV7-2
CDR3: CASSNRGGVGERNYGYTF
DNA: TGTGCCAGCAGCAACCGGGGAGGGGTTGGGGAGCGCAACTATGGCTACACCTTC

size: -
J: TRBJ1-4
D: -
V: TRBV28
CDR3: CASSLLAGGFGEKLFF
DNA: TGTGCCAGCAGTTTACTTGCGGGGGGTTTCGGTGAAAAACTGTTTTTT

size: -
J: TRBJ2-1
D: TRBD2
V: TRBV5-1
CDR3: CASSPWVAGAYNEQFF
DNA: TGCGCCAGCAGCCCCTGGGTGGCGGGAGCTTACAATGAGCAGTTCTTC

size: -
J: TRBJ2-7
D: TRBD1
V: TRBV9
CDR3: CASSVGQGAYEQYF
DNA: TGTGCCAGCAGCGTAGGTCAGGGGGCCTACGAGCAGTACTTC

size: -
J: TRBJ2-7
D: -
V: TRBV5-1
CDR3: CASNLGTPTYEQYF
DNA: TGCGCCAGCAACTTGGGCACACCCACCTACGAGCAGTACTTC